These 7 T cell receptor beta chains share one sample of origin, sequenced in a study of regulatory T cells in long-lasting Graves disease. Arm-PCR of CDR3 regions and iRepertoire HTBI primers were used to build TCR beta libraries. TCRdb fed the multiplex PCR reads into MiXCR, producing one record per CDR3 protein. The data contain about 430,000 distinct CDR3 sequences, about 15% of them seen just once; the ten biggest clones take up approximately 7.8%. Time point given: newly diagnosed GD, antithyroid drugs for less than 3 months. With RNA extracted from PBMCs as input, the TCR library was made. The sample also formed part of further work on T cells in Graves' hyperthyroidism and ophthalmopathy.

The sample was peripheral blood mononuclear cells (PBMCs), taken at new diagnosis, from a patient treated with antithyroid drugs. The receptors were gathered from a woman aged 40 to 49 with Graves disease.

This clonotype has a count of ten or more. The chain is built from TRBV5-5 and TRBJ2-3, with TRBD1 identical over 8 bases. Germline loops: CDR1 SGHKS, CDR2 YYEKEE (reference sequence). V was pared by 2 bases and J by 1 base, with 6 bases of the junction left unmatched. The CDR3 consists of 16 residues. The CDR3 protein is CASSFIQGAGTDTQYF. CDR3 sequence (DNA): TGTGCCAGCAGCTTCATCCAGGGGGCAGGCACAGATACGCAGTATTTT.

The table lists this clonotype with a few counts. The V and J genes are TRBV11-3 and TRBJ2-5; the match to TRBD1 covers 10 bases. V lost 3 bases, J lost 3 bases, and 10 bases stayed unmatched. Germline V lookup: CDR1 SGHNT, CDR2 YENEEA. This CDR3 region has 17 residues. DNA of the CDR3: TGTGCCAGCAGCTTTCCAAAGACAGGGGGCCTAGAAGAGACCCAGTACTTC. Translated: CASSFPKTGGLEETQYF.

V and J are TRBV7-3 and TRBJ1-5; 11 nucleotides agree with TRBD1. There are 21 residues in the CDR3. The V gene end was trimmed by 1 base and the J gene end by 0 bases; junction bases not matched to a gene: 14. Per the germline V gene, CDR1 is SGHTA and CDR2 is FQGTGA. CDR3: CASSLNHEHRTGGYSNQPQHF. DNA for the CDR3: TGTGCCAGCAGCTTAAATCACGAACATAGGACAGGGGGCTATAGCAATCAGCCCCAGCATTTT.

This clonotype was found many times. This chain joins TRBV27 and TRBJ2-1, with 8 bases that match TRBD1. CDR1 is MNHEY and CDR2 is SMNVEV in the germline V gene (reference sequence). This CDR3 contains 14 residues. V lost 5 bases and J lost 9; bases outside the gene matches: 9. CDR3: CASSPRDRYGEQFF. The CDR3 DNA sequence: TGTGCCAGCAGTCCCCGGGACAGGTATGGTGAGCAGTTCTTC.

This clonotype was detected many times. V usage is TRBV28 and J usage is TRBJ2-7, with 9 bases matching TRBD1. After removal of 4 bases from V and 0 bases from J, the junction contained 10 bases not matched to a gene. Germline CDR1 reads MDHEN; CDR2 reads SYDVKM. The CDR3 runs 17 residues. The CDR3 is CASSSRVGTGSSYEQYF. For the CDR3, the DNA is TGTGCCAGCAGTTCAAGAGTCGGGACAGGGAGCTCCTACGAGCAGTACTTC. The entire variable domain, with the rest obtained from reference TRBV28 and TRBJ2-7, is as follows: DVKVTQSSRYLVKRTGEKVFLECVQDMDHENMFWYRQDPGLGLRLIYFSYDVKMKEKGDIPEGYSVSREKKERFSLILESASTNQTSMYLCASSSRVGTGSSYEQYFGPGTRLTVT.

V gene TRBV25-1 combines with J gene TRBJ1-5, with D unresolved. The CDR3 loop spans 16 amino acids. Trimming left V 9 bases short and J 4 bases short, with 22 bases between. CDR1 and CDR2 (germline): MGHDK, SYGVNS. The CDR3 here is CARNRCTGRRNQPQHF. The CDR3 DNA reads TGTGCCAGGAACCGTTGCACGGGGAGACGGAATCAGCCCCAGCATTTT.

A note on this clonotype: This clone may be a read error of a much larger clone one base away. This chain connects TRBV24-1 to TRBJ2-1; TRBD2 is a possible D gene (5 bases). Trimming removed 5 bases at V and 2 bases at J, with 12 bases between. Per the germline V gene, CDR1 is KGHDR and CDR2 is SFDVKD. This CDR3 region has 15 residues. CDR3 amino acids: CATSGAEGPYNEQFF. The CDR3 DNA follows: TGTGCCACCAGTGGAGCGGAAGGGCCCTACAATGAGCAGTTCTTC.